This T cell receptor (beta chain) was documented in a study of CD8 T cells in ankylosing spondylitis. Findings of the study overall: Ankylosing spondylitis blood appeared to be characterized by a TCR beta motif of roughly eight highly homologous variants. In synovial fluid and blood from reactive arthritis, some motif variants were previously reported.

This CDR3 spans 14 amino acids. The V end lost 4 bases, the J end lost 5 bases, and 10 bases lay between the germline ends. Germline loops: CDR1 SGHRS, CDR2 YFSETQ. Each TCR beta library was made by quantitative 5'-RACE that incorporated molecular barcodes. TCRdb used MiXCR to reprocess the 5' RACE reads, holding one entry per CDR3 protein. The table records roughly 450,000 distinct CDR3 sequences, 25% to 30% of them present only once. This clonotype was recorded a few times. Its antigen is currently unknown. The sequencing sample was made of blood, either unsorted or a sorted T cell fraction (not recorded which). This chain links TRBV5-1 with TRBJ1-6; D is undetermined. This TCR was sampled from a male donor with ankylosing spondylitis. CDR3 nucleotide sequence: TGCGCCAGCAGCCTGGACGGGAATAATTCACCCCTCCACTTT. Its translation is CASSLDGNNSPLHF. Full variable domain (remainder filled in from reference TRBV5-1 and TRBJ1-6): KAGVTQTPRYLIKTRGQQVTLSCSPISGHRSVSWYQQTPGQGLQFLFEYFSETQRNKGNFPGRFSGRQFSNSRSEMNVSTLELGDSALYLCASSLDGNNSPLHFGNGTRLTVT.